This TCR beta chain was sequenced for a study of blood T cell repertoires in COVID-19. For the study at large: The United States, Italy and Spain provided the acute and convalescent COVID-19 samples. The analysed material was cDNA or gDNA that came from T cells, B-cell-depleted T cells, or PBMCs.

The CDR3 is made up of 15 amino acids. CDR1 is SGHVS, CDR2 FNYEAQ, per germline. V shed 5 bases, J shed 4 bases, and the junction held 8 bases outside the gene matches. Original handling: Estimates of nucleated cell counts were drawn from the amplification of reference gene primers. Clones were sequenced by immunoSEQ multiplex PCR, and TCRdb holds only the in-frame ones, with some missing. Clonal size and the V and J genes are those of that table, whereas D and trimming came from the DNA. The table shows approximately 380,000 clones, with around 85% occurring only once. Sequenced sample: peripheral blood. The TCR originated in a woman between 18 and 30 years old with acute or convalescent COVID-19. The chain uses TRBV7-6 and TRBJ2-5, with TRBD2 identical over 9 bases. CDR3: CASSVAGGYTETQYF. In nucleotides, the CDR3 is TGTGCCAGCAGCGTCGCGGGGGGGTATACAGAGACCCAGTACTTC.